The 22 T cell receptor beta chains below all came from one sample that was sequenced in a study of response to subunit inactivated influenza vaccine. TCRdb redid the calling of the RT-PCR reads with MiXCR, one entry per CDR3 protein. Here the sample spans a few hundred thousand distinct CDR3 sequences, less than 25% being singletons. Sequenced here: PBMCs from blood, sampled about 20 months after vaccination. The receptors come from a man aged 45-69 years who received an inactivated influenza vaccine.

The rearrangement joins TRBV29-1 to TRBJ1-2; D is unresolved. V was pared by 3 bases and J by 6 bases, with 17 bases between. This CDR3 has 14 residues. Per the germline V gene, CDR1 is SQVTM and CDR2 is ANQGSEA. CDR3 in amino acids: CSVERGRYGNGYTF. Here the CDR3 DNA reads TGCAGCGTTGAGCGCGGCAGATACGGTAATGGCTACACCTTC.

The sample holds a few counts of this clonotype. The gene calls are TRBV12-3 or TRBV12-4 and TRBJ2-3, with 7 bases fitting TRBD2. Trimming at V came to 6 bases and at J to 2 bases, leaving 11 bases not matched to a gene. CDR3 length: 16 amino acids. In nucleotides, the CDR3 is TGTGCCAGCAGGTTTTCGGGACTACTTTACACAGATACGCAGTATTTT. Amino acid sequence: CASRFSGLLYTDTQYF.

This chain links TRBV10-3 with TRBJ2-3; D gene uncertain. The CDR3 is 15 residues long. V gave up 4 bases and J gave up 4 bases, with 15 bases separating them. In germline, CDR1 is ENHRY, CDR2 SYGVKD. The CDR3 DNA reads TGTGCCATCAGTGGTGGCGTCAATAGGGCAGATACGCAGTATTTT. It encodes CAISGGVNRADTQYF.

The chain combines TRBV12-3 or TRBV12-4 with TRBJ1-2, with D maybe TRBD1 (5 bases). Trimming pared 8 bases from V and 8 bases from J, leaving 12 bases between. This CDR3 comprises 11 residues. The CDR3 reads CASGGVGGYTF. The CDR3, as DNA: TGTGCCAGCGGGGGGGTGGGGGGCTACACCTTC.

Ten or more counts support this clonotype. The chain uses TRBV19 and TRBJ1-1; the D is unclear. CDR3 length equals 13 residues. The V and J ends lost 5 bases and 4 bases respectively, with 11 bases between them. Germline V gives CDR1 LNHDA, CDR2 SQIVND (reference sequence). The CDR3 bases are TGTGCCAGTAGTCCGACGGCAGGCACTGAAGCTTTCTTT. Translation: CASSPTAGTEAFF.

The chain recombines TRBV6-5 with TRBJ2-7, with no clear D. CDR3 length: 12 amino acids. The ends were cut back, 6 bases at V and 7 bases at J, with 13 bases in the middle. Germline V CDR1 and CDR2: MNHEY, SVGAGI. CDR3 in amino acids: CASSSTLWEQYF. CDR3 DNA: TGTGCCAGCAGCTCTACTCTGTGGGAGCAGTACTTC.

The table lists this clonotype with a few counts. This chain connects TRBV4-2 to TRBJ2-2; D uncertain. With 3 bases removed from V and 2 bases from J, the gap between germline ends came to 13 bases. Germline loops: CDR1 LGHNA, CDR2 YNFKEQ. CDR3 length equals 16 residues. CDR3 DNA sequence: TGTGCCAGCAGCCACCATTGGGCGGTAAACACCGGGGAGCTGTTTTTT. Encoded protein: CASSHHWAVNTGELFF.

This clonotype occurred many times. The rearrangement links TRBV28 to TRBJ1-2, with D perhaps matching TRBD1 (5 bases). V was cut by 3 bases and J by 4 bases, with 12 bases left in between. This CDR3 has 14 residues. Per germline, CDR1 MDHEN and CDR2 SYDVKM. In DNA, the CDR3 is TGTGCCAGCAGTTTTGGGCCGGGGACCTATGGCTACACCTTC. Protein: CASSFGPGTYGYTF.

The CDR3 region is CASSFSPISSSNQPQHF. As DNA, the CDR3 is TGTGCCAGCAGTTTTTCCCCCATCTCGTCGAGCAATCAGCCCCAGCATTTT. This sequence joins TRBV12-3 or TRBV12-4 and TRBJ1-5; no reliable D call. The CDR3 runs to 17 residues. The V and J ends lost 3 bases and 1 base respectively, with 16 bases between them.

The genes are TRBV6-1 and TRBJ2-5; D unresolved. V was pared by 6 bases and J by 2 bases, with 16 bases between. This CDR3 is 15 amino acids long. The germline V gene has CDR1 MNHNS and CDR2 SASEGT. The CDR3 reads CASRLDARKQETQYF. Here the CDR3 DNA reads TGTGCCAGCAGGTTGGACGCCAGAAAACAAGAGACCCAGTACTTC.

The V gene is TRBV20-1, the J gene TRBJ2-4, with a possible D match to TRBD2 (5 bases). Trimming stripped 3 bases from V and 3 bases from J, with 18 bases between. Per germline, CDR1 DFQATT and CDR2 SNEGSKA (reference sequence). This CDR3 contains 16 residues. The CDR3 sequence: CSASISGVLGKNIQYF. The CDR3 DNA reads as TGCAGTGCTAGTATATCCGGGGTTTTAGGCAAAAACATTCAGTACTTC.

A few counts support this clonotype. The J gene is TRBJ1-5, the V gene TRBV7-2, with D tentatively TRBD1 (6 bases). This CDR3 is 16 amino acids long. The V gene's germline CDR1 is SGHTA and CDR2 FQGNSA. V dropped 3 bases and J dropped 3 bases, with 15 bases sitting between them. Here the CDR3 DNA reads TGTGCCAGCAGCTTTGGCACAGGGTTAAACAATCAGCCCCAGCATTTT. Translation: CASSFGTGLNNQPQHF.

There are a few counts of this clonotype. The J gene is TRBJ1-3, the V gene TRBV28, with unresolved D. Trimming stripped 8 bases from V and 3 bases from J, with 14 bases between. CDR3 length: 14 residues. CDR1 is MDHEN, CDR2 SYDVKM, per germline. The CDR3 loop is CASGNPEIGNTIYF. DNA for the CDR3: TGTGCCAGCGGAAACCCAGAGATTGGAAACACCATATATTTT.

This clonotype showed up just a few times. The gene calls are TRBV5-6 and TRBJ1-2, with D uncertain. This CDR3 is built from 13 residues. CDR1 and CDR2 from the germline V gene are SGHDT and YYEEEE. The V gene lost 2 bases and the J gene lost 2 bases, with 7 bases spanning the gap. The CDR3 coding sequence is TGTGCCAGCAGCTTTCAGGAGAACTATGGCTACACCTTC. It specifies CASSFQENYGYTF.

The CDR3 sequence: CASSFAIADSYNEQFF. The CDR3 DNA reads TGCGCCAGCAGCTTTGCCATAGCGGATTCCTACAATGAGCAGTTCTTC. The chain uses TRBV5-1 and TRBJ2-1; tentative D call: TRBD2 (6 bases). The germline V gene has CDR1 SGHRS and CDR2 YFSETQ. V lost 2 bases, J lost 1 base, and 13 bases lay in between. This CDR3 comprises 16 residues. Full variable domain (remainder filled in from reference TRBV5-1 and TRBJ2-1): KAGVTQTPRYLIKTRGQQVTLSCSPISGHRSVSWYQQTPGQGLQFLFEYFSETQRNKGNFPGRFSGRQFSNSRSEMNVSTLELGDSALYLCASSFAIADSYNEQFFGPGTRLTVL.

The gene calls are TRBV4-3 and TRBJ2-5; possibly TRBD2 for D (5 bases). V shed 0 bases and J shed 5 bases, with 7 bases lying between them. Per germline, CDR1 LGHNA and CDR2 YSLEER. The CDR3 loop spans 13 amino acids. CDR3: CASSQERGETQYF. For the CDR3, the DNA is TGCGCCAGCAGCCAAGAGCGCGGGGAGACCCAGTACTTC.

This clonotype has just a few counts. The V call is TRBV20-1, the J call TRBJ1-1; tentatively, D is TRBD1 (6 bases). Germline V lookup: CDR1 DFQATT, CDR2 SNEGSKA (reference sequence). The CDR3 is 14 residues long. V lost 1 base to trimming and J lost 0 bases, with 9 bases between them. CDR3 nucleotides: TGCAGTGCTAGAGGGACAGACATGAACACTGAAGCTTTCTTT. This translates into CSARGTDMNTEAFF.

V gene TRBV19 combines with J gene TRBJ2-1; 7 positions agree with TRBD1. Germline trimming cut 5 bases from V and 0 bases from J; bases unmatched to any gene: 10. The CDR3 has 17 amino acids. Germline V gives CDR1 LNHDA, CDR2 SQIVND (reference sequence). For the CDR3, the DNA is TGTGCCAGTAGTCAGTTTCGGGGACAGAGCTCCTACAATGAGCAGTTCTTC. Its translation: CASSQFRGQSSYNEQFF.

This clonotype was seen at least ten times. The chain combines TRBV2 with TRBJ1-2; the match to TRBD1 covers 10 bases. J was trimmed by 3 bases and V by 6 bases; bases with no gene match: 10. The CDR3 sequence is 16 residues long. Germline loops: CDR1 SNHLY, CDR2 FYNNEI. The CDR3 bases are TGTGCCAGCAGATATCCGGGACAGGGGCGGGACTATGGCTACACCTTC. This translates into CASRYPGQGRDYGYTF.

This sequence joins TRBV21-1 and TRBJ2-5. TRBV21-1 is shown as a pseudogene. CDR3 length: 14 residues. CDR3 DNA: TGTGCCAGCAGCAAGGCCGGGGTAGAAGAGACCCAGTACTTC. Amino acids: CASSKAGVEETQYF.

The chain has TRBV11-2 and TRBJ1-1, with D possibly matching TRBD1 (5 bases). CDR1 and CDR2 from the germline V gene are SGHAT and FQNNGV. This CDR3 has 18 amino acids. Deletions cut 6 bases from V and 1 base from J, with 24 bases between. As DNA, the CDR3 is TGTGCCAGCAGGTCGTCCCCTCGGGCAGGGAGGAGGAACACTGAAGCTTTCTTT. Its translation: CASRSSPRAGRRNTEAFF.

The sample holds one count of this clonotype. The chain combines TRBV7-2 with TRBJ2-3; D might be TRBD1 (6 bases). The CDR3 is made up of 16 amino acids. V was shortened by 4 bases and J by 0 bases, with 14 bases between the two germline ends. Germline lookup yields CDR1 SGHTA and CDR2 FQGNSA. CDR3 in amino acids: CASSSLPGQSTDTQYF. The CDR3 DNA reads TGTGCCAGCAGCTCCCTTCCGGGACAAAGCACAGATACGCAGTATTTT.